What follows are 9 T cell receptor beta chains derived from one specimen sequenced in a study of yellow fever vaccine responses in identical twins. TCRdb independently ran MiXCR on the RT-PCR reads; one entry per CDR3 protein. The sample includes under 25,000 distinct CDR3 sequences, roughly 72% seen only once; the top ten take about 2.5%. Sequencing used T cells from blood (PBMCs), unsorted or a sorted subset (not recorded which), obtained before or after yellow fever vaccination (not recorded which). The receptor set was obtained from a woman aged 18-29 years who received the yellow fever vaccine.

This clonotype showed up just a few times. This chain joins TRBV7-9 and TRBJ2-1, with TRBD2 matching over 7 bases. The germline V gene encodes CDR1 SEHNR and CDR2 FQNEAQ (reference sequence). After removal of 5 bases from V and 4 bases from J, the junction contained 8 bases not matched to a gene. CDR3 length: 15 residues. The CDR3 bases are TGTGCCAGCAGCGCGCTAGCGGATATTTACAATGAGCAGTTCTTC. As protein: CASSALADIYNEQFF.

In DNA, the CDR3 is TGTGCCAGCACCGACAGGGAAAAACTGTTTTTT. This sequence encodes CASTDREKLFF. The V and J genes are TRBV28 and TRBJ1-4; tentative D call: TRBD1 (6 bases). This CDR3 spans 11 amino acids. Trimming took off 7 bases at V and 8 bases at J, with 8 bases between the two ends. CDR1 and CDR2 from the germline V gene are MDHEN and SYDVKM.

V and J are TRBV18 and TRBJ2-7, with D perhaps matching TRBD1 (5 bases). Trimming left V 5 bases short and J 1 base short, with 9 bases between. Germline lookup yields CDR1 KGHSH and CDR2 LQKENI. The CDR3 is 13 amino acids. The CDR3 DNA sequence: TGTGCCAGCTCAAGGACAATTTCCTACGAGCAGTACTTC. It codes for CASSRTISYEQYF.

The gene calls are TRBV13 and TRBJ1-1, with D perhaps TRBD1 (6 bases). CDR3 length: 14 residues. Germline lookup yields CDR1 PRHDT and CDR2 FYEKMQ (reference sequence). Trimming left V 5 bases short and J 0 bases short, with 10 bases between. CDR3 loop: CASSLGQMNTEAFF. CDR3 DNA: TGTGCCAGCAGCCTCGGACAGATGAACACTGAAGCTTTCTTT.

The chain joins TRBV20-1 to TRBJ2-5, with TRBD1 as a possible D gene (6 bases). The germline CDR1 and CDR2 sequences are DFQATT and SNEGSKA (reference sequence). The V end was cut by 0 bases, the J end by 5 bases, with 22 bases between. The CDR3 is 17 amino acids. The DNA for the CDR3 is TGCAGTGCTAGAGAACCCGGCGCCTGGGGGCCTTTTGAGACCCAGTACTTC. This codes for CSAREPGAWGPFETQYF.

The rearrangement uses TRBV11-3 and TRBJ2-1, with a weak D call TRBD2 (5 bases). This CDR3 comprises 13 residues. Looked up from germline, CDR1 is SGHNT and CDR2 is YENEEA. V lost 5 bases to trimming and J lost 9 bases, with 14 bases between them. The CDR3 bases are TGTGCCAGCAGCGCGGAACTAGTGACTGAGCAGTTCTTC. It translates to CASSAELVTEQFF.

In its sample, this clonotype was seen a few times. This chain links TRBV12-3 or TRBV12-4 with TRBJ2-7, with 9 bases that match TRBD1. CDR3 length equals 15 residues. With 3 bases clipped from V and 6 bases from J, the junction kept 9 bases outside the gene matches. CDR3 residues: CASSLGDRVRPEQYF. CDR3 sequence (DNA): TGTGCCAGCAGTTTGGGGGACAGGGTCAGGCCCGAGCAGTACTTC.

The gene calls are TRBV11-1 and TRBJ2-5; no definite D call. V shed 2 bases and J shed 3 bases, with 10 bases lying between them. Per germline, CDR1 SGHAT and CDR2 FQDESV (reference sequence). The CDR3 extends over 14 amino acids. The CDR3 bases are TGTGCCAGCAGCTTAAACGTTGCTGAAGAGACCCAGTACTTC. Its protein product is CASSLNVAEETQYF.

The rearrangement links TRBV9 to TRBJ2-1, with D possibly matching TRBD2 (5 bases). CDR1 and CDR2 (germline): SGDLS, YYNGEE. V was shortened by 0 bases and J by 6 bases, with 7 bases between the two germline ends. CDR3 length: 13 residues. The DNA for the CDR3 is TGTGCCAGCAGCGTAGACGGGGTCAATGAGCAGTTCTTC. It encodes CASSVDGVNEQFF.